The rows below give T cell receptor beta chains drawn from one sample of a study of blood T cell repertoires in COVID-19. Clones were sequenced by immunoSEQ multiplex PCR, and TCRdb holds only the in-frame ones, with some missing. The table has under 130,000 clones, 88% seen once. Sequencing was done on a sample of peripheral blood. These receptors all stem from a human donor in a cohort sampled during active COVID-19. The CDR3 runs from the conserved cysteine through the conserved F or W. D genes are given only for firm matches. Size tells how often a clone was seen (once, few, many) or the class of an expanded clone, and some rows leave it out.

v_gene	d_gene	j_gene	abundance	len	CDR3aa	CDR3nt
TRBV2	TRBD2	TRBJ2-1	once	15	CASSETSGRWYEQFF	TGTGCCAGCAGTGAAACTAGCGGGAGGTGGTATGAGCAGTTCTTC
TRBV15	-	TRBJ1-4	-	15	CATSRADSTYEKLFF	TGTGCCACCAGCAGAGCGGACAGTACTTATGAAAAACTGTTTTTT
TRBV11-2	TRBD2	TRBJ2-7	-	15	CASRPRGLAAYEQYF	TGTGCCAGCAGACCTAGGGGACTAGCGGCTTACGAGCAGTACTTC
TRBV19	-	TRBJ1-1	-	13	CASSIQGITEAFF	TGTGCCAGTAGTATTCAGGGGATCACTGAAGCTTTCTTT
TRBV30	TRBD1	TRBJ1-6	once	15	CAWRAGTGISSPLHF	TGTGCCTGGAGGGCCGGGACAGGGATTAGTTCACCCCTCCACTTT
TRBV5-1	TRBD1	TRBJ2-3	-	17	CASSFTLRQGVADTQYF	TGCGCCAGCAGCTTCACCTTACGACAGGGGGTGGCAGATACGCAGTATTTT
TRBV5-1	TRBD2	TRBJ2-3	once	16	CASSPLAGEYTDTQYF	TGCGCCAGCAGCCCACTAGCGGGGGAGTACACAGATACGCAGTATTTT
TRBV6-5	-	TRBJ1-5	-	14	CASSYDRTNQPQHF	TGTGCCAGCAGTTATGACAGAACTAATCAGCCCCAGCATTTT
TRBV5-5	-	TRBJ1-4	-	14	CASTDTGIREKLFF	TGTGCCAGCACCGATACAGGGATACGGGAAAAACTGTTTTTT
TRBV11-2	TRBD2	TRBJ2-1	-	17	CASRQGLAGVTYNEQFF	TGTGCCAGCAGACAAGGACTAGCGGGAGTAACCTACAATGAGCAGTTCTTC
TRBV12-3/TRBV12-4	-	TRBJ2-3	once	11	CASSVPDTQYF	TGTGCCAGCAGCGTTCCAGATACGCAGTATTTT
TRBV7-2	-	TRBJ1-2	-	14	CASCQTAGVYGYTF	TGTGCCAGCTGCCAAACAGCCGGTGTCTATGGCTACACCTTC
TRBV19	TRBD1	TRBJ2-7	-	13	CASRAGGAEEQYF	TGTGCCAGTAGGGCAGGGGGCGCGGAAGAGCAGTACTTC
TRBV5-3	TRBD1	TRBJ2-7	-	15	CARSGHLGDSYEQYF	TGTGCCAGAAGCGGCCACTTAGGGGACAGCTACGAGCAGTACTTC
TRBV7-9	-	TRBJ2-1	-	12	CASSLGSDEQFF	TGTGCCAGCAGCTTAGGAAGCGATGAGCAGTTCTTC
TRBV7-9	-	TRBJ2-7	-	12	CASSPGAGEQYF	TGTGCCAGCAGCCCCGGGGCGGGAGAGCAGTACTTC
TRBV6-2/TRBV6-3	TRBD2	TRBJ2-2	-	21	CASSYSTGTSGRALRTGELFF	TGTGCCAGCAGTTACTCCACCGGGACTAGCGGGAGGGCCCTCCGCACCGGGGAGCTGTTTTTT
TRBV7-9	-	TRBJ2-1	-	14	CASSLARQDRYLFF	TGTGCCAGCAGCTTAGCGCGACAGGATCGGTATCTGTTCTTC
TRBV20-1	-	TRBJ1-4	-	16	CSASRGTFRVDEKLFF	TGCAGTGCTAGTAGGGGGACGTTTCGGGTCGATGAAAAACTGTTTTTT
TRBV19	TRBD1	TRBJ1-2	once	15	CASSLGTGMAYGYTF	TGTGCCAGTAGTCTTGGGACAGGGATGGCCTATGGCTACACCTTC
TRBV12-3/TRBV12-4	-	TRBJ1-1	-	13	CASSFGQGTGAFF	TGTGCCAGCAGTTTTGGGCAGGGAACTGGAGCTTTCTTT
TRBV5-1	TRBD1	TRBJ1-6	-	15	CASSLAGTGYSPLHF	TGCGCCAGCAGCTTGGCCGGGACAGGTTATTCACCCCTCCACTTT
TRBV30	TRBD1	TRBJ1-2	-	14	CAWSWTGGHYGYTF	TGTGCCTGGAGTTGGACAGGGGGCCACTATGGCTACACCTTC
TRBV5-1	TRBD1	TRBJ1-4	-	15	CASSPGQVINEKLFF	TGCGCCAGCAGCCCAGGACAGGTGATTAATGAAAAACTGTTTTTT
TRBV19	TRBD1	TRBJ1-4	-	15	CASSRDRGFNEKLFF	TGTGCCAGCAGTAGGGACAGAGGCTTTAATGAAAAACTGTTTTTT
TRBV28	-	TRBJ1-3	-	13	CASTLLSGNTIYF	TGTGCCAGCACCCTCCTCTCTGGAAACACCATATATTTT
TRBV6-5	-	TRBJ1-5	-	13	CASSQRRDQPQHF	TGTGCCAGCAGCCAGAGGAGGGATCAGCCCCAGCATTTT
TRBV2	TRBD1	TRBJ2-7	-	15	CASSGVGTGGYEQYF	TGTGCCAGCAGTGGTGTCGGGACAGGGGGCTACGAGCAGTACTTC
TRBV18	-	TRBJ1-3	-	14	CASSHGEPGNTIYF	TGTGCCAGCTCACACGGAGAGCCTGGAAACACCATATATTTT
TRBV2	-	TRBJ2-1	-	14	CALQRGSSYNEQFF	TGTGCCTTGCAACGGGGGAGCTCCTACAATGAGCAGTTCTTC
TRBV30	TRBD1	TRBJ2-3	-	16	CAWSPGNRGGTDTQYF	TGTGCCTGGAGTCCCGGGAACAGGGGCGGCACAGATACGCAGTATTTT
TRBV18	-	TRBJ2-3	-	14	CASSPGLPTDTQYF	TGTGCCAGCTCACCAGGCTTACCCACAGATACGCAGTATTTT
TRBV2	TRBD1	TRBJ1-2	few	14	CASSALGTGDGYTF	TGTGCCAGCAGTGCTCTCGGGACAGGGGATGGCTACACCTTC
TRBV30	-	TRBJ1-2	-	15	CAWSPRGRPNYGYTF	TGTGCCTGGAGTCCCCGGGGTCGGCCTAACTATGGCTACACCTTC
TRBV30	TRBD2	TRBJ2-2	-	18	CAWSQKVGAGGDTGELFF	TGTGCCTGGAGCCAAAAGGTCGGCGCGGGAGGGGACACCGGGGAGCTGTTTTTT
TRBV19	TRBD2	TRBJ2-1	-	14	CASKGTSGRDEQFF	TGTGCCAGTAAAGGGACTAGCGGGAGGGATGAGCAGTTCTTC
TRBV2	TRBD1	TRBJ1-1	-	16	CASSEGRGLVNTEAFF	TGTGCCAGCAGTGAGGGCAGGGGGCTAGTGAACACTGAAGCTTTCTTT
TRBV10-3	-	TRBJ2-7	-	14	CAIALETLIYEQYF	TGTGCCATTGCGCTGGAGACGTTGATCTACGAGCAGTACTTC
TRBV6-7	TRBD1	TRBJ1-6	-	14	CASRSGQGNSPLHF	TGTGCCAGCAGGTCTGGACAGGGAAATTCACCCCTCCACTTT
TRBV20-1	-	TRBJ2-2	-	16	CSASSTPDYRTGELFF	TGCAGTGCTAGTAGCACCCCAGACTACCGCACCGGGGAGCTGTTTTTT
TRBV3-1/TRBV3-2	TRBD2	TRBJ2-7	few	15	CASSQGTSGLYEQYF	TGTGCCAGCAGCCAAGGCACTAGCGGCCTCTACGAGCAGTACTTC
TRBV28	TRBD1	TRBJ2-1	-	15	CASSFLTGVGNEQFF	TGTGCCAGCAGTTTCCTGACAGGGGTAGGCAATGAGCAGTTCTTC
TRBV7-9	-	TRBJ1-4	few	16	CASSLTGSGSNEKLFF	TGTGCCAGCAGCTTGACGGGAAGTGGATCTAATGAAAAACTGTTTTTT
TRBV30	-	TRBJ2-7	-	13	CAWSPPSGAEQYF	TGTGCCTGGAGCCCCCCGTCAGGGGCCGAGCAGTACTTC
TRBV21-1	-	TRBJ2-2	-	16	CASSKVKGAPTGELFF	TGTGCCAGCAGCAAAGTGAAGGGGGCGCCCACCGGGGAGCTGTTTTTT
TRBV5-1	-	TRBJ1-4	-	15	CASSSAPQTNEKLFF	TGCGCCAGCAGCTCCGCCCCGCAGACTAATGAAAAACTGTTTTTT
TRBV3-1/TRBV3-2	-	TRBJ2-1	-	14	CASSPTRTFNEQFF	TGTGCCAGCAGCCCGACTAGAACCTTCAATGAGCAGTTCTTC
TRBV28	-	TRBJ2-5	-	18	CASSLFISQGGKRKTQYF	TGTGCCAGCAGTTTGTTTATAAGTCAAGGCGGGAAGCGAAAGACCCAGTACTTC
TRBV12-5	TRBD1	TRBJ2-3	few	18	CASGFLPRGQGVEDTQYF	TGTGCTAGTGGTTTCCTTCCCCGCGGACAGGGGGTTGAAGATACGCAGTATTTT
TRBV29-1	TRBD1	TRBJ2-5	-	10	CSVGDRVQYF	TGCAGCGTTGGGGACAGGGTTCAGTACTTC